A selection of T cell receptor beta chains follows, all from one sample in a study of cytomegalovirus exposure and HLA in healthy donors. The protocol was immunoSEQ multiplex PCR, while the TCRdb copy is restricted to in-frame clones and leaves out a portion. The repertoire holds some 110,000 clones, around 85% seen once, with approximately 3.7% in the top ten. The specimen was PBMCs. These receptors all stem from a man in his 60s in good health and CMV-seronegative. Both conserved end residues are part of each CDR3.

V gene: TRBV9; CDR3 protein: CASSVAGQGNTEAFF
V gene: TRBV12-5; CDR3 protein: CASGLWDRDGYTF
V gene: TRBV6-1; CDR3 protein: CASSELPGTGELFF
V gene: TRBV28; CDR3 protein: CASRPQTGSNYGYTF
V gene: TRBV27; CDR3 protein: CASRRSLAPDNSPLHF
V gene: TRBV9; CDR3 protein: CASSPGGARLSYTF
V gene: TRBV7-2; CDR3 protein: CASSQTSGGASQYF
V gene: TRBV4-3; CDR3 protein: CASSQGGVTEAFF
V gene: TRBV9; CDR3 protein: CASSVFPSVGTGELFF
V gene: TRBV6-5; CDR3 protein: CASSVGLSTEAFF
V gene: TRBV27; CDR3 protein: CASSLFQGVGGEAFF
V gene: TRBV19; CDR3 protein: CASSTPTPHYAGTGVGGYTF
V gene: TRBV7-8; CDR3 protein: CASSNDRESYGYTF
V gene: TRBV6-4; CDR3 protein: CASSDLAGGYNEQFF
V gene: TRBV2; CDR3 protein: CASSGGFGTEAFF
V gene: TRBV7-9; CDR3 protein: CASSSTGGNYGYTF
V gene: TRBV14; CDR3 protein: CASSPGGTASRGGYTF
V gene: TRBV19; CDR3 protein: CASSPQGRDQPQHF
V gene: TRBV6-1; CDR3 protein: CASSEAQGTNYGYTF
V gene: TRBV7-2; CDR3 protein: CASSSGQDRETQYF
V gene: TRBV14; CDR3 protein: CASSRLASYNEQFF
V gene: TRBV5-6; CDR3 protein: CASSFPGTANYGYTF
V gene: TRBV9; CDR3 protein: CASSVDSGPYGYTF
V gene: TRBV18; CDR3 protein: CASSPTRSYNEQFF
V gene: TRBV7-2; CDR3 protein: CASSKGTEISTDTQYF
V gene: TRBV7-3; CDR3 protein: CASSGSGGSNTGELFF
V gene: TRBV29-1; CDR3 protein: CSVDFREAYNEQFF
V gene: TRBV9; CDR3 protein: CASSASGAGANVLTF
V gene: TRBV27; CDR3 protein: CASSSYSSGNTIYF
V gene: TRBV7-3; CDR3 protein: CASSLNGGGTYEQYF
V gene: TRBV7-3; CDR3 protein: CASSLMGSGGLRYNEQFF
V gene: TRBV5-4; CDR3 protein: CASSFQEGTEAFF
V gene: TRBV5-1; CDR3 protein: CASSTGTANYGYTF
V gene: TRBV5-1; CDR3 protein: CASSLAVTGELFF
V gene: TRBV5-1; CDR3 protein: CASSLVPTGKETQYF